This entry describes one TCR beta chain. Its antigen is unidentified. In the same sample, other DNA sequences code for this CDR3. The CDR3 loop spans 14 amino acids. The germline CDR1 and CDR2 sequences are SGHTA and FQGNSA. V dropped 5 bases and J dropped 4; count of bases not matched to a gene: 6. The record originates from a study of cytomegalovirus exposure and HLA in healthy donors. Study-level findings and limits: Previous analysis showed most TCR beta V segments were productive about 90% or about 30% of the time.

This PCR relied on a set of 60 Vbeta primers and 13 Jbeta primers. TCRdb keeps only in-frame clones here, not all; method: immunoSEQ multiplex PCR. The profile shows 100,000 to 150,000 clones, roughly 79% of them singletons. The TCR was taken from a woman aged 35 to 49 in good health and CMV-seronegative. The sequencing input was PBMCs. The chain combines TRBV7-2 with TRBJ2-7, with 9 bases matching TRBD1. The CDR3 loop reads CASSPGQGPYEQYF. The CDR3 nucleotides read TGTGCCAGCAGCCCGGGACAGGGCCCGTACGAGCAGTACTTC.